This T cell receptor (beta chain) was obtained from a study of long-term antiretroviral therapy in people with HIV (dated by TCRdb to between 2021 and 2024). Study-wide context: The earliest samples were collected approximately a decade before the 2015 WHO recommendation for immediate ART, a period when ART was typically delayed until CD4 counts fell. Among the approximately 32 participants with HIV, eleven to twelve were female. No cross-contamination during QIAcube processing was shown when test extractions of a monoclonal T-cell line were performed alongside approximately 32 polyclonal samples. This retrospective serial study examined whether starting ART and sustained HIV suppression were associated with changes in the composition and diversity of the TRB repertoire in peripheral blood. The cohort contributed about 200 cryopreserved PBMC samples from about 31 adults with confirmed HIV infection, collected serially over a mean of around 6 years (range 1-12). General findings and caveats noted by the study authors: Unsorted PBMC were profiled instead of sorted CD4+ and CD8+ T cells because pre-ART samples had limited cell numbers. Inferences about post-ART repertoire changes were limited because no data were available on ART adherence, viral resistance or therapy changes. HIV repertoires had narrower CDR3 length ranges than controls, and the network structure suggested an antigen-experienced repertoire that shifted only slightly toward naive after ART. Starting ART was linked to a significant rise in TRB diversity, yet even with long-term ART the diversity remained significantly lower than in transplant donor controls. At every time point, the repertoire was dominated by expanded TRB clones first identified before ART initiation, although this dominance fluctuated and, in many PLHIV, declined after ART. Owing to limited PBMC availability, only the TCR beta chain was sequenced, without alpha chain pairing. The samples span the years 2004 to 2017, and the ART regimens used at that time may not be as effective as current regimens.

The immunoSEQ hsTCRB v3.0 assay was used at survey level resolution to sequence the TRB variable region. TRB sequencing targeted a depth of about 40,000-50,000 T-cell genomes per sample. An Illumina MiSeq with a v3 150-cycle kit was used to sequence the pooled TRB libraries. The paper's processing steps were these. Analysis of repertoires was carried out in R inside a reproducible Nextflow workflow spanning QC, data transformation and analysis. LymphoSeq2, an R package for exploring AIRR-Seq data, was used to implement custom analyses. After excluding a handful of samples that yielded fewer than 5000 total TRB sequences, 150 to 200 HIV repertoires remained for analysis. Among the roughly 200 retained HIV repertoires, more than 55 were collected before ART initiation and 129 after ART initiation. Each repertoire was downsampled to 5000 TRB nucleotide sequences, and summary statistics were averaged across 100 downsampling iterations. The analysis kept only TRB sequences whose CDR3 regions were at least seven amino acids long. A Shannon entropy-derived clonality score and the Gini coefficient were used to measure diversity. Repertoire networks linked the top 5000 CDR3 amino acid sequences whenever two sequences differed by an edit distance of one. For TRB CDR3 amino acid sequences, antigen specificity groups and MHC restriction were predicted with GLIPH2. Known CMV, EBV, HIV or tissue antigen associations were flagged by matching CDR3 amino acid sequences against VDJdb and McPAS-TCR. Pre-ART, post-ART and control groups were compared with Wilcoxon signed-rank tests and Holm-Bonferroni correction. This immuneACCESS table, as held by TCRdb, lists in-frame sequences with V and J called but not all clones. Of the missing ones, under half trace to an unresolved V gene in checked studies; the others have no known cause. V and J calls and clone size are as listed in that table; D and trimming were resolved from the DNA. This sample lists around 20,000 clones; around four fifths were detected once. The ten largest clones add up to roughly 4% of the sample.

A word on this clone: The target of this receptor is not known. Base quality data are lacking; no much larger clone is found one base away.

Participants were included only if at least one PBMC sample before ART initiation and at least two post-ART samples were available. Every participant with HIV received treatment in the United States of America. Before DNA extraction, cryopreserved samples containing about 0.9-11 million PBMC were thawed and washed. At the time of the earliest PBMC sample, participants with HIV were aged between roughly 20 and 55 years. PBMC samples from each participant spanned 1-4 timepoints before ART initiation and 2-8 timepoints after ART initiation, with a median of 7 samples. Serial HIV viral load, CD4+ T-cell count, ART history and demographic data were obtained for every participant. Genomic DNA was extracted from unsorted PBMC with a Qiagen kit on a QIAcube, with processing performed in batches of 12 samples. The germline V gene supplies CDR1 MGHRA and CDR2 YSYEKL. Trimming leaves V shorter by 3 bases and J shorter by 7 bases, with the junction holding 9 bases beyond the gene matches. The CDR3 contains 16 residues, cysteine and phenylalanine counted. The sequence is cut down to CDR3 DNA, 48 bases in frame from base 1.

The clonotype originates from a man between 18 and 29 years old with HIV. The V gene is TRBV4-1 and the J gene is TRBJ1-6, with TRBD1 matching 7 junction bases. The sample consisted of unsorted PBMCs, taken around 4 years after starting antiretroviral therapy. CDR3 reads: CASSHGTAVPNSPLHF. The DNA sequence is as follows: TGCGCCAGCAGCCACGGGACAGCAGTTCCCAATTCACCCCTCCACTTT.